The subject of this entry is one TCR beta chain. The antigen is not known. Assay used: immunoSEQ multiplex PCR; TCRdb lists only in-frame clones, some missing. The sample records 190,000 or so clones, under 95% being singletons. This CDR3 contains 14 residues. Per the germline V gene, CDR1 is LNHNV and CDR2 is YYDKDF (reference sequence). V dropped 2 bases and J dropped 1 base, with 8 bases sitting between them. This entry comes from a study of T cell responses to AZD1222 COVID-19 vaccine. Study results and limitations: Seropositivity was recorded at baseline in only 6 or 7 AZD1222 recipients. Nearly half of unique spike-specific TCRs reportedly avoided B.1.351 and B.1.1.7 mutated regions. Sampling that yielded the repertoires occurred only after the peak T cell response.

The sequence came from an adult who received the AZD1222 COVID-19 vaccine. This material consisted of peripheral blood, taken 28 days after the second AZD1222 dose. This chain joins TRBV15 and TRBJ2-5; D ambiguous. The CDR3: CATSRPQIQETQYF. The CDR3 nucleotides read TGTGCCACCAGCAGACCCCAAATCCAAGAGACCCAGTACTTC.